Presented here are 28 T cell receptor beta chains from one specimen sequenced in a study of blood T cell repertoires in COVID-19. Sequencing used immunoSEQ multiplex PCR; TCRdb keeps in-frame clones, though not all of them. The sample records roughly 180,000 clones, roughly nine tenths being singletons. The sample was peripheral blood. All receptors come from a man between 65 and 85 years old with active or convalescent COVID-19.

The chain carries TRBV3-1 (or the pseudogene TRBV3-2) and TRBJ2-2, with D uncertain. V was trimmed by 6 bases and J by 7 bases, leaving 12 bases between them. This CDR3 has 13 residues. The germline V gene has CDR1 LGHDT and CDR2 YNNKEL (reference sequence). CDR3 in amino acids: CASSPKLSGELFF. The CDR3, as DNA: TGTGCCAGCAGTCCAAAATTGAGCGGGGAGCTGTTTTTT.

This chain connects TRBV5-1 to TRBJ1-1, with 8 bases fitting TRBD1. This CDR3 has 15 amino acids. Germline CDR1 SGHRS, CDR2 YFSETQ. The J segment lost 1 base and the V segment lost 3 bases, leaving 5 bases of the junction unmatched. This CDR3 reads CASSWGTGKNTEAFF. DNA for the CDR3: TGCGCCAGCAGCTGGGGGACAGGCAAGAACACTGAAGCTTTCTTT.

The V call is TRBV11-3, the J call TRBJ2-5; D might be TRBD2 (6 bases). CDR3 size: 18 residues. The V end lost 9 bases, the J end lost 0 bases, and 26 bases lay between the germline ends. Germline V lookup: CDR1 SGHNT, CDR2 YENEEA. The CDR3 reads CARRTGPRRAAYQETQYF. The CDR3 nucleotides read TGTGCCAGACGAACAGGCCCCCGGAGGGCGGCGTACCAAGAGACCCAGTACTTC.

The rearrangement links TRBV15 to TRBJ2-7, with 10 bases aligning to TRBD2. The CDR3 spans 16 residues. The trim removed 2 bases at V and 6 bases at J, leaving 10 bases unmatched. Germline V gene lookup returns CDR1 LNHNV and CDR2 YYDKDF (reference sequence). CDR3 protein: CATSRTVGLATREQYF. The DNA for the CDR3 is TGTGCCACCAGCAGAACGGTGGGACTAGCGACGCGCGAGCAGTACTTC.

The V and J genes are TRBV30 and TRBJ1-6, with D unresolved. CDR1 and CDR2 from the germline V gene are GTSNPN and SVGIG (reference sequence). The V gene lost 4 bases and the J gene lost 14 bases, with 21 bases spanning the gap. The CDR3 is made up of 14 amino acids. DNA of the CDR3: TGTGCCTGGACCGCTTCGGGAGGGTTTGTTACCCTCCACTTT. Amino acid sequence: CAWTASGGFVTLHF.

The chain combines TRBV5-1 with TRBJ1-4; 7 bases align to TRBD1. Germline CDR1 is SGHRS and CDR2 is YFSETQ. V shed 4 bases, J shed 1 base, and the junction held 4 bases outside the gene matches. This CDR3 contains 15 residues. The CDR3 spells CASSPPGGTNEKLFF. The CDR3 DNA follows: TGCGCCAGCAGCCCCCCAGGGGGAACTAATGAAAAACTGTTTTTT.

The V gene is TRBV6-2 or TRBV6-3, the J gene TRBJ2-1; 9 bases map to TRBD2. The CDR3 runs 17 residues. Trimming cost V 3 bases and J 0 bases; bases outside gene matches: 6. Germline CDR1 reads MNHEY; CDR2 reads SVGEGT. As DNA, the CDR3 is TGTGCCAGCAGTTATCGGCGGGGGGGCGTCTCCTACAATGAGCAGTTCTTC. Translated: CASSYRRGGVSYNEQFF.

This chain links TRBV9 with TRBJ2-1, with 7 bases matching TRBD2. From germline, CDR1 is SGDLS and CDR2 YYNGEE. The CDR3 totals 18 residues. V lost 3 bases, J lost 4 bases, and 16 bases stayed unmatched. In DNA form, the CDR3 reads TGTGCCAGCAGCGCCGTCTTATCATTGAGCGGGGTTTACAATGAGCAGTTCTTC. It yields the protein CASSAVLSLSGVYNEQFF.

The rearrangement links TRBV9 to TRBJ1-2; D is ambiguous. Trimming took 3 bases from V and 4 from J, leaving 13 bases between them. The V gene's germline CDR1 is SGDLS and CDR2 YYNGEE. There are 14 residues in the CDR3. CDR3: CASSAHEAGYGYTF. CDR3 DNA sequence: TGTGCCAGCAGCGCCCACGAGGCCGGCTATGGCTACACCTTC. The full variable domain, completed using reference TRBV9 and TRBJ1-2, is DSGVTQTPKHLITATGQRVTLRCSPRSGDLSVYWYQQSLDQGLQFLIQYYNGEERAKGNILERFSAQQFPDLHSELNLSSLELGDSALYFCASSAHEAGYGYTFGSGTRLTVV.

The genes are TRBV5-1 and TRBJ2-1; TRBD2 might be the D (5 bases). The CDR3 extends over 15 amino acids. V lost 0 bases and J lost 2, with 9 bases in between. From germline, CDR1 is SGHRS and CDR2 YFSETQ. Here the CDR3 reads CASSLAGDPYNEQFF. Here the CDR3 DNA reads TGCGCCAGCAGCTTGGCCGGGGATCCCTACAATGAGCAGTTCTTC.

The genes are TRBV2 and TRBJ1-2, with 10 bases aligning to TRBD1. The CDR3 totals 12 residues. V was pared by 8 bases and J by 8 bases, with 5 bases of the junction left unmatched. CDR1 is SNHLY and CDR2 is FYNNEI in the germline V gene. The CDR3 DNA reads TGTGCCAGCTCCGACAGGGGGCGAGGCTACACCTTC. Protein sequence: CASSDRGRGYTF.

This clone occurred once. The rearrangement joins TRBV3-1 (or the pseudogene TRBV3-2) to TRBJ1-2, with D possibly being TRBD1 (5 bases). V gave up 3 bases and J gave up 5 bases, with 16 bases separating them. Germline-derived CDR1 and CDR2 are LGHDT and YNNKEL (reference sequence). The CDR3 covers 15 residues. The CDR3 nucleotides are TGTGCCAGCAGCCACAGTGGGCAGGGCGGATATGGCTACACCTTC. Its protein is CASSHSGQGGYGYTF.

The genes are TRBV20-1 and TRBJ2-1; 9 positions match TRBD2. V shed 3 bases and J 5 bases; nucleotides not matched to a gene: 20. In germline, CDR1 is DFQATT, CDR2 SNEGSKA (reference sequence). This CDR3 has 19 residues. The CDR3 DNA sequence: TGCAGTGCTAGTCATAGGGGGTTGGTAGCGGGAGATGGGAACAATGAGCAGTTCTTC. Amino acids: CSASHRGLVAGDGNNEQFF.

The rearrangement uses TRBV24-1 and TRBJ1-2, with D uncertain. V was trimmed by 3 bases and J by 0 bases, leaving 13 bases between them. CDR1 is KGHDR, CDR2 SFDVKD, per germline. The CDR3 has 16 residues. CDR3 amino acids: CATSDLEATANYGYTF. DNA of the CDR3: TGTGCCACCAGTGATCTGGAGGCTACAGCTAACTATGGCTACACCTTC.

The rearrangement uses TRBV6-5 and TRBJ2-5, with D possibly being TRBD2 (5 bases). The V gene lost 6 bases and the J gene lost 4 bases, with 15 bases spanning the gap. The CDR3 runs 14 residues. Germline loops: CDR1 MNHEY, CDR2 SVGAGI. The CDR3 protein is CASSLFLSVETQYF. Here the CDR3 DNA reads TGTGCCAGCAGCCTGTTCCTTAGCGTAGAGACCCAGTACTTC.

V gene TRBV28 combines with J gene TRBJ1-1, with TRBD1 matching 10 bases. Germline CDR1 is MDHEN and CDR2 is SYDVKM. The CDR3 spans 14 residues. V lost 6 bases to trimming and J lost 11 bases; unmatched junction nucleotides: 12. CDR3 nucleotides: TGTGCCAGCAGCCCGGCGGGGACAGGGGCTTGGGCTTTCTTT. It encodes CASSPAGTGAWAFF.

This clone was counted a few times. The chain combines TRBV29-1 with TRBJ1-4; the D gene is possibly TRBD1 (6 bases). Germline V gives CDR1 SQVTM, CDR2 ANQGSEA. V shed 6 bases and J shed 2 bases, with 13 bases lying between them. The CDR3 extends over 14 amino acids. The CDR3 nucleotides read TGCAGCGTGGCCATGGGGGCTACTAATGAAAAACTGTTTTTT. Amino acid sequence: CSVAMGATNEKLFF.

This chain links TRBV5-6 with TRBJ1-6; 10 bases line up with TRBD1. The trim removed 4 bases at V and 10 bases at J, leaving 5 bases unmatched. Germline V CDR1 and CDR2: SGHDT, YYEEEE. The CDR3 consists of 14 residues. The CDR3 DNA is TGTGCCAGCAGCAAGGGACAGGGGTTATCACCCCTCCACTTT. Protein product: CASSKGQGLSPLHF.

The chain uses TRBV19 and TRBJ2-1, with a weak D call TRBD1 (5 bases). This CDR3 comprises 16 residues. V was trimmed by 4 bases and J by 0 bases, leaving 13 bases between them. Germline loops: CDR1 LNHDA, CDR2 SQIVND (reference sequence). CDR3 in amino acids: CASSTLSRASYNEQFF. As DNA, the CDR3 is TGTGCCAGTAGTACGTTAAGCAGGGCCTCCTACAATGAGCAGTTCTTC.

The V and J genes are TRBV3-1 (or the pseudogene TRBV3-2) and TRBJ2-7; 7 nucleotides align to TRBD1. This CDR3 comprises 15 residues. Germline CDR1 is LGHDT and CDR2 is YNNKEL (reference sequence). The J segment lost 1 base and the V segment lost 2 bases, leaving 5 bases of the junction unmatched. The DNA of the CDR3 is TGTGCCAGCAGCCAAAGCTCGGGACAGTCCTACGAGCAGTACTTC. Its protein product is CASSQSSGQSYEQYF.

The chain uses TRBV5-4 and TRBJ2-3; D uncertain. Trimming took off 1 base at V and 0 bases at J, with 9 bases between the two ends. The CDR3 runs to 15 residues. Looked up from germline, CDR1 is SGHNT and CDR2 is YYREEE (reference sequence). The DNA for the CDR3 is TGTGCCAGCAGCTTGCGATCCTATAGCACAGATACGCAGTATTTT. Encoded protein: CASSLRSYSTDTQYF.

The chain couples TRBV6-5 to TRBJ1-1, with 7 bases aligning to TRBD1. After removal of 6 bases from V and 4 bases from J, the junction contained 11 bases not matched to a gene. The CDR3 sequence is 15 residues long. Germline CDR1 is MNHEY and CDR2 is SVGAGI. The CDR3 sequence: CASRRQGRGRTEAFF. Here the CDR3 DNA reads TGTGCCAGCAGACGACAAGGAAGGGGGCGCACTGAAGCTTTCTTT.

V usage is TRBV5-1 and J usage is TRBJ2-4, with D perhaps matching TRBD2 (6 bases). The V end lost 4 bases, the J end lost 8 bases, and 13 bases lay between the germline ends. The CDR3 sequence is 13 residues long. Germline V gene lookup returns CDR1 SGHRS and CDR2 YFSETQ. CDR3 DNA sequence: TGCGCCAGCAGCACGGGAGTTAAAGACATTCAGTACTTC. It yields the protein CASSTGVKDIQYF. The full variable domain, with the rest looked up from reference TRBV5-1 and TRBJ2-4, is KAGVTQTPRYLIKTRGQQVTLSCSPISGHRSVSWYQQTPGQGLQFLFEYFSETQRNKGNFPGRFSGRQFSNSRSEMNVSTLELGDSALYLCASSTGVKDIQYFGAGTRLSVL.

This chain connects TRBV30 to TRBJ2-1; 8 bases are shared with TRBD2. V lost 3 bases, J lost 4 bases, and 5 bases stayed unmatched. Per the germline V gene, CDR1 is GTSNPN and CDR2 is SVGIG (reference sequence). The CDR3 covers 14 residues. In DNA form, the CDR3 reads TGTGCCTGGAGAACGCGGGAGGTTTACAATGAGCAGTTCTTC. Encoded protein: CAWRTREVYNEQFF.

The CDR3 protein is CASSQDHRGTEAFF. The CDR3 DNA sequence: TGTGCCAGCAGCCAAGATCACAGGGGGACTGAAGCTTTCTTT. V usage is TRBV3-1 (or the pseudogene TRBV3-2) and J usage is TRBJ1-1; 8 bases are shared with TRBD1. This CDR3 region has 14 residues. The ends lost 0 bases at V and 5 bases at J; junction bases unmatched: 2. Per germline, CDR1 LGHDT and CDR2 YNNKEL (reference sequence).

V gene TRBV19 combines with J gene TRBJ2-1; TRBD2 matches 8 bases. Germline CDR1 LNHDA, CDR2 SQIVND (reference sequence). CDR3 length equals 17 residues. V was pared by 1 base and J by 5 bases, with 10 bases of the junction left unmatched. CDR3 sequence: CASSIALSGRIDNEQFF. CDR3 sequence (DNA): TGTGCCAGTAGTATAGCCTTGAGCGGGAGAATAGACAATGAGCAGTTCTTC.

The chain combines TRBV5-1 with TRBJ2-3, with D perhaps matching TRBD1 (7 bases). CDR1 SGHRS and CDR2 YFSETQ come from the germline V gene. V shed 3 bases and J shed 2 bases, with 13 bases lying between them. The CDR3 consists of 15 residues. The DNA of the CDR3 is TGCGCCAGCAGCTCGCGCAGGGGGGTCACAGATACGCAGTATTTT. It specifies CASSSRRGVTDTQYF.

V is TRBV5-1 and J is TRBJ1-5; TRBD1 is a possible D gene (5 bases). CDR1 and CDR2 from the germline V gene are SGHRS and YFSETQ. The CDR3 is 15 residues long. Between the trimmed V and J ends, which lost 0 bases and 7 bases, there was a span of 14 bases. The CDR3 is CASSLAGGKEQPQHF. For the CDR3, the DNA is TGCGCCAGCAGCTTGGCCGGGGGAAAGGAACAGCCCCAGCATTTT. Based on the CDR3 plus reference TRBV5-1 and TRBJ1-5, the full variable domain is KAGVTQTPRYLIKTRGQQVTLSCSPISGHRSVSWYQQTPGQGLQFLFEYFSETQRNKGNFPGRFSGRQFSNSRSEMNVSTLELGDSALYLCASSLAGGKEQPQHFGDGTRLSIL.